These 12 T cell receptor beta chains were sequenced from one sample in a study of molecular identifiers for immune sequencing clone quantification. TCRdb re-called the PCR reads with MiXCR, one entry per CDR3 protein. The data contain about 640,000 distinct CDR3 sequences, about 20% of them singletons. What was sequenced was naive CD8+ T cells from blood, with Jurkat cell RNA spiked in. Sample subset: FACS-sorted CD8+CD4-CCR7+CD45RA+ naive T cells. The receptors were sampled from a human donor in good health. Some libraries in this study had Jurkat cell RNA spiked in.

This clonotype was detected once. Here the CDR3 omits its conserved ending phenylalanine or tryptophan, so a read error is the likely source. This chain links TRBV7-9 with TRBJ1-5; D is ambiguous. The CDR3 is 12 amino acids. Per germline, CDR1 SEHNR and CDR2 FQNEAQ (reference sequence). Trimming cost V 4 bases and J 4 bases, with 5 bases left between them. This chain's CDR3 is CASSSPNQPQHS. CDR3 sequence (DNA): TGTGCCAGCAGCTCCCCAAATCAGCCCCAGCATTCT.

As to this clonotype: Given a much more abundant clone one base away, this may be a read error. This chain links TRBV10-3 with TRBJ1-4; 7 nucleotides agree with TRBD1. Looked up from germline, CDR1 is ENHRY and CDR2 is SYGVKD. The CDR3 totals 16 residues. The CDR3 DNA is TGTGCCATCAGTGAGCTACGGCAGGGGGATAATGAAAAACTGCTTTTT. This sequence encodes CAISELRQGDNEKLLF.

This clonotype was seen ten or more times. The gene calls are TRBV2 and TRBJ1-4; 11 bases agree with TRBD1. V shed 8 bases, J shed 3 bases, and the junction held 11 bases outside the gene matches. CDR1 is SNHLY, CDR2 FYNNEI, per germline. The CDR3 sequence is 17 residues long. The CDR3 region is CASLPWDRGSANEKLFF. CDR3 in DNA: TGTGCCAGCCTACCGTGGGACAGGGGGTCGGCTAATGAAAAACTGTTTTTT.

This clonotype was found a few times. The rearrangement joins TRBV3-1 to TRBJ1-2; 9 nucleotides agree with TRBD1. The germline V gene has CDR1 LGHDT and CDR2 YNNKEL (reference sequence). The trim removed 0 bases at V and 6 bases at J, leaving 8 bases unmatched. The CDR3 totals 16 residues. The CDR3: CASSQDTGGLTHGYTF. The CDR3, as DNA: TGTGCCAGCAGCCAAGATACAGGGGGCTTAACTCATGGCTACACCTTC.

A remark on this clonotype: A much larger clone lies one base from this, so it may be a read error. This chain connects TRBV30 to TRBJ2-6, with a weak D call TRBD1 (5 bases). CDR1 is GTSNPN and CDR2 is SVGIG in the germline V gene (reference sequence). CDR3 length: 17 amino acids. The CDR3 region has the DNA TGTGCCTGGACGATTGGACCTCTAGTCTCTGGGGCCGACGTCCTGACTTTC. This codes for CAWTIGPLVSGADVLTF.

This CDR3 reads CASSLRELAGLGETQYF. CDR3 bases: TGTGCCAGCAGCTTGAGAGAACTAGCGGGGTTGGGGGAGACCCAGTACTTC. The chain employs TRBV5-5 and TRBJ2-5, with 10 nucleotides matching TRBD2. The length of the CDR3 is 17 residues. Germline-derived CDR1 and CDR2 are SGHKS and YYEKEE (reference sequence). The V gene end was trimmed by 1 base and the J gene end by 5 bases; junction bases not matched to a gene: 11.

The chain has TRBV20-1 and TRBJ2-1; 11 positions agree with TRBD2. After removal of 4 bases from V and 8 bases from J, the junction contained 7 bases not matched to a gene. The CDR3 has 14 residues. Germline CDR1 and CDR2: DFQATT and SNEGSKA (reference sequence). CDR3 region: CSANSGTSGHEQFF. The CDR3 DNA follows: TGCAGTGCTAATTCCGGGACTAGCGGACATGAGCAGTTCTTC.

This clonotype was observed at least ten times. The chain combines TRBV7-9 with TRBJ1-5; maybe TRBD1 (6 bases). Trimming left V 4 bases short and J 7 bases short, with 14 bases between. The germline V gene encodes CDR1 SEHNR and CDR2 FQNEAQ (reference sequence). This CDR3 comprises 14 residues. This chain's CDR3 is CASSSVGAGQPQHF. For the CDR3, the DNA is TGTGCCAGCAGCTCCGTGGGGGCAGGACAGCCCCAGCATTTT.

Concerning this clonotype: Germline and junction disagree at one end, which may indicate a read error. The chain joins TRBV27 to TRBJ1-4; 10 bases align to TRBD1. The CDR3 has 14 amino acids. Germline CDR1 MNHEY, CDR2 SMNVEV (reference sequence). The CDR3 DNA sequence: TGTGCCAGCAGTTTGGGGACAGGGGTTGAAAAACTGGTTTTT. Translating gives CASSLGTGVEKLVF.

In this sample, this clonotype turned up a few times. CDR3 DNA: TGTGCCAGCAGCTTGTTTAGCGAGCAGTACTTC. Translating gives CASSLFSEQYF. This chain uses TRBV5-4 with TRBJ2-7; D gene ambiguous. The V end lost 1 base, the J end lost 6 bases, and 5 bases lay between the germline ends. This CDR3 comprises 11 residues. Germline CDR1 SGHNT, CDR2 YYREEE (reference sequence).

The chain combines TRBV19 with TRBJ2-1, with a weak D call TRBD2 (6 bases). This CDR3 has 15 residues. Germline V gives CDR1 LNHDA, CDR2 SQIVND (reference sequence). V shed 1 base and J shed 6 bases, with 13 bases lying between them. Here the CDR3 DNA reads TGTGCCAGTAGTATAGGTGGGAGGTCCGGCAATGAGCAGTTCTTC. This translates into CASSIGGRSGNEQFF.

The V call is TRBV4-3, the J call TRBJ2-7; D possibly uses TRBD1 or TRBD2 (5 bases each). Trimming pared 1 base from V and 10 bases from J, leaving 17 bases between. Germline V gives CDR1 LGHNA, CDR2 YSLEER. The CDR3 length is 14 residues. The CDR3 nucleotides are TGCGCCAGCAGCCAAGGGAGGACTGAGTGGGGCCAGTACTTC. Translation gives CASSQGRTEWGQYF.